This T cell receptor (beta chain) was recorded in a study of cytomegalovirus exposure and HLA in healthy donors. Study-level points and caveats: Associated with cytomegalovirus, according to the listing, were around 160 TCR beta chains. Another analysis was done later, and it associated 16,951 TCR beta sequences with HLA alleles at 0.05 false discovery rate.

For this clone: Antigen specificity is unknown.

Each of the donors was a healthy bone marrow donor. The V gene end was trimmed by 4 bases and the J gene end by 1 base; junction bases not matched to a gene: 8. The germline gives CDR1 LGHNA, CDR2 YSLEER. The CDR3 totals 16 residues. Primers included in the PCR were 60 Vbeta and 13 Jbeta primers. Libraries were prepared by immunoSEQ multiplex PCR; TCRdb keeps only in-frame clonotypes and omits some of them. The sample contains 150,000 to 200,000 clones, approximately 79% of which appear only once. This chain connects TRBV4-3 to TRBJ2-3; TRBD2 matches 7 bases. Sequencing input: PBMCs. This receptor was identified in a woman in her twenties or thirties in good health and CMV-seropositive. The CDR3 coding sequence is TGCGCCAGCAGCCTTAAGGCGGGAGTTGGCACAGATACGCAGTATTTT. Encoded protein: CASSLKAGVGTDTQYF.